Listed here are 32 T cell receptor beta chains from one sample, sequenced in a study of blood T cell repertoires in COVID-19. Measured with immunoSEQ multiplex PCR; TCRdb has only the in-frame clones, and not every one. This sample has around 270,000 clones; 70% to 90% occur once, and the top ten carry 0.85% to 0.9%. The sequenced material came from peripheral blood. These receptors all come from a human donor with COVID-19, enrolled during active disease. The donor label of this sample is uncertain.

The chain joins TRBV18 to TRBJ2-2; 8 bases fit TRBD2. V was clipped by 6 bases and J by 1 base; unmatched bases: 4. CDR3 length: 15 residues. The germline V gene encodes CDR1 KGHSH and CDR2 LQKENI. The CDR3 here is CASSSAGGNTGELFF. In nucleotides, the CDR3 is TGTGCCAGCTCCTCCGCGGGAGGGAACACCGGGGAGCTGTTTTTT.

This chain uses TRBV18 with TRBJ2-7; 8 nucleotides match TRBD1. The CDR3 totals 14 residues. Trimming cost V 5 bases and J 3 bases; bases outside gene matches: 6. Germline loops: CDR1 KGHSH, CDR2 LQKENI. In nucleotides, the CDR3 is TGTGCCAGCTCAGGACAGGGAGTAAGCTACGAGCAGTACTTC. This gives the protein CASSGQGVSYEQYF. The variable domain in full, with the rest retrieved from reference TRBV18 and TRBJ2-7, is NAGVMQNPRHLVRRRGQEARLRCSPMKGHSHVYWYRQLPEEGLKFMVYLQKENIIDESGMPKERFSAEFPKEGPSILRIQQVVRGDSAAYFCASSGQGVSYEQYFGPGTRLTVT.

The chain employs TRBV4-1 and TRBJ1-4; 7 bases match TRBD1. Germline loops: CDR1 MGHRA, CDR2 YSYEKL. J was trimmed by 8 bases and V by 4 bases; bases with no gene match: 13. The CDR3 runs 16 residues. CDR3 sequence reads: CASSPRGRGINEKLFF. CDR3 nucleotide sequence: TGCGCCAGCAGCCCCCGGGGCAGGGGGATCAACGAAAAACTGTTTTTT.

The chain links TRBV30 to TRBJ1-1; 7 nucleotides align to TRBD1. V was clipped by 8 bases and J by 0 bases; unmatched bases: 6. Germline V gene data show CDR1 as GTSNPN and CDR2 as SVGIG (reference sequence). This CDR3 is built from 13 residues. CDR3 sequence reads: CAREGAMNTEAFF. The CDR3 bases are TGTGCCCGCGAGGGGGCTATGAACACTGAAGCTTTCTTT.

The rearrangement uses TRBV5-1 and TRBJ1-2; TRBD1 agrees at 11 bases. V gave up 4 bases and J gave up 6 bases; unmatched junction bases: 8. Germline assignment: CDR1 SGHRS and CDR2 YFSETQ. CDR3 length: 15 amino acids. The CDR3 sequence: CASSELMGQGDGYTF. As DNA, the CDR3 is TGCGCCAGCAGCGAACTAATGGGACAGGGGGATGGCTACACCTTC.

This clone has just one count. The V call is TRBV28, the J call TRBJ1-4; tentatively, D is TRBD1 (5 bases). V was clipped by 6 bases and J by 3 bases, with 14 bases between them. Per the germline V gene, CDR1 is MDHEN and CDR2 is SYDVKM. The length of the CDR3 is 15 residues. The CDR3 here is CASSPPETANEKLFF. CDR3 nucleotides: TGTGCCAGCAGCCCCCCCGAGACAGCTAATGAAAAACTGTTTTTT.

The J gene is TRBJ1-4, the V gene TRBV6-5; D is possibly TRBD1 (5 bases). CDR3 size: 14 residues. From germline, CDR1 is MNHEY and CDR2 SVGAGI. Trimming cost V 2 bases and J 8 bases, with 12 bases left between them. CDR3 DNA: TGTGCCAGCAGTTACCTGGGGGGAGACGAAAAACTGTTTTTT. Encoded protein: CASSYLGGDEKLFF.

The chain is built from TRBV2 and TRBJ1-2; D possibly corresponds to TRBD1 (5 bases). From germline, CDR1 is SNHLY and CDR2 FYNNEI. This CDR3 comprises 13 residues. Trimming left V 1 base short and J 8 bases short, with 11 bases between. The chain's CDR3 is CASSEGGREGYTF. The CDR3 region has the DNA TGTGCCAGCAGTGAAGGCGGCAGGGAAGGCTACACCTTC.

This chain joins TRBV28 and TRBJ2-3, with 7 bases matching TRBD2. Germline V gives CDR1 MDHEN, CDR2 SYDVKM. Germline trimming cut 4 bases from V and 5 bases from J; bases unmatched to any gene: 6. The CDR3 has 14 residues. CDR3 residues: CASSWGGGEDTQYF. CDR3 DNA: TGTGCCAGCAGTTGGGGGGGAGGGGAAGATACGCAGTATTTT.

This clone appeared a single time. The rearrangement joins TRBV6-5 to TRBJ2-5, with 11 bases identical to TRBD2. The V gene end was trimmed by 5 bases and the J gene end by 5 bases; junction bases not matched to a gene: 7. CDR3 length: 15 amino acids. Germline CDR1 MNHEY, CDR2 SVGAGI. DNA of the CDR3: TGTGCCAGCAGTCATCTAGCGGGAGGTGGTGAGACCCAGTACTTC. It codes for CASSHLAGGGETQYF.

V is TRBV28 and J is TRBJ2-7, with 11 bases identical to TRBD2. CDR3 length equals 16 residues. J gave up 0 bases and V 6 bases, and 7 bases lay outside the gene matches. Germline-derived CDR1 and CDR2 are MDHEN and SYDVKM. CDR3 DNA: TGTGCCAGCAGGCCAACCGGGACTAGCGGCTCCTACGAGCAGTACTTC. Translation gives CASRPTGTSGSYEQYF.

The rearrangement links TRBV19 to TRBJ1-2; D gene unclear. The CDR3 has 14 residues. Deletions cut 3 bases from V and 4 bases from J, with 12 bases between. The germline V gene has CDR1 LNHDA and CDR2 SQIVND (reference sequence). CDR3 sequence reads: CASSMAGEIYGYTF. CDR3 nucleotide sequence: TGTGCCAGTAGTATGGCAGGCGAGATCTATGGCTACACCTTC. Full variable domain (remainder filled in from reference TRBV19 and TRBJ1-2): DGGITQSPKYLFRKEGQNVTLSCEQNLNHDAMYWYRQDPGQGLRLIYYSQIVNDFQKGDIAEGYSVSREKKESFPLTVTSAQKNPTAFYLCASSMAGEIYGYTFGSGTRLTVV.

V usage is TRBV6-5 and J usage is TRBJ2-2, with 8 bases aligning to TRBD1. V lost 7 bases, J lost 5 bases, and 6 bases stayed unmatched. Germline CDR1 MNHEY, CDR2 SVGAGI. The CDR3 contains 14 residues. The CDR3 loop reads CASNLDRATGELFF. For the CDR3, the DNA is TGTGCCAGCAACTTGGACAGGGCAACCGGGGAGCTGTTTTTT.

The chain joins TRBV24-1 to TRBJ1-1; unclear D gene. There are 15 residues in the CDR3. Germline assignment: CDR1 KGHDR and CDR2 SFDVKD. V was clipped by 1 base and J by 1 base, with 9 bases between them. The CDR3 coding sequence is TGTGCCACCAGTGATTTAAAGAGCACGAACACTGAAGCTTTCTTT. This encodes CATSDLKSTNTEAFF.

J is TRBJ2-3 and V is TRBV28; 7 bases line up with TRBD2. The CDR3 spans 16 residues. Germline CDR1 is MDHEN and CDR2 is SYDVKM. The trim removed 1 base at V and 4 bases at J, leaving 8 bases unmatched. CDR3 DNA sequence: TGTGCCAGCAGTTTATTCCTGGGAGGGCCCGCAGATACGCAGTATTTT. As protein: CASSLFLGGPADTQYF.

This chain joins TRBV27 and TRBJ1-6; perhaps TRBD1 as D (5 bases). The CDR3 has 15 amino acids. V was clipped by 7 bases and J by 4 bases, with 14 bases between them. Looked up from germline, CDR1 is MNHEY and CDR2 is SMNVEV (reference sequence). The CDR3 sequence: CASTTQTEYNSPLHF. The CDR3 DNA follows: TGTGCCAGCACGACTCAGACAGAGTATAATTCACCCCTCCACTTT.

The V gene is TRBV12-3 or TRBV12-4, the J gene TRBJ2-1; D is unclear. The germline V and J ends were trimmed by 7 bases and 4 bases, with 11 bases remaining between them. This CDR3 is built from 13 residues. The CDR3 nucleotides are TGTGCCAGCAAAATACTCGCGTACAATGAGCAGTTCTTC. This translates into CASKILAYNEQFF.

This clone occurred once. The chain joins TRBV6-2 or TRBV6-3 to TRBJ2-7; 7 nucleotides match TRBD2. Germline trimming cut 6 bases from V and 2 bases from J; bases unmatched to any gene: 10. Germline V CDR1 and CDR2: MNHEY, SVGEGT. The length of the CDR3 is 15 residues. The CDR3 sequence is CASSRSGAGAYEQYF. CDR3 nucleotide sequence: TGTGCCAGCAGCCGATCTGGGGCGGGGGCCTACGAGCAGTACTTC.

The V call is TRBV11-2, the J call TRBJ2-7, with 8 positions matching TRBD2. The CDR3 consists of 15 residues. CDR1 is SGHAT, CDR2 FQNNGV, per germline. J lost 6 bases, V lost 2 bases, and 9 bases had no gene match. The CDR3, as DNA: TGTGCCAGCAGCTTAAGGCCACTAGCGGAGGGCGAGCAGTACTTC. It specifies CASSLRPLAEGEQYF.

The chain combines TRBV5-1 with TRBJ1-1; possibly TRBD1 for D (6 bases). This CDR3 comprises 13 residues. Trimming took off 3 bases at V and 4 bases at J, with 10 bases between the two ends. Looked up from germline, CDR1 is SGHRS and CDR2 is YFSETQ. CDR3 sequence: CASSSTGSTEAFF. CDR3 nucleotides: TGCGCCAGCAGCTCAACAGGGAGCACTGAAGCTTTCTTT.

The V call is TRBV7-9, the J call TRBJ2-1, with 12 bases that match TRBD1. The CDR3 loop spans 13 amino acids. Germline values: CDR1 SEHNR, CDR2 FQNEAQ (reference sequence). V lost 5 bases and J lost 14; bases outside the gene matches: 7. CDR3 DNA sequence: TGTGCCAGCAGCGGCACCGGGACAGGGGGCGAGTTCTTC. It encodes CASSGTGTGGEFF. The full variable domain, completed using reference TRBV7-9 and TRBJ2-1, is DTGVSQNPRHKITKRGQNVTFRCDPISEHNRLYWYRQTLGQGPEFLTYFQNEAQLEKSRLLSDRFSAERPKGSFSTLEIQRTEQGDSAMYLCASSGTGTGGEFFGPGTRLTVL.

The chain carries TRBV3-1 (or the pseudogene TRBV3-2) and TRBJ2-7, with D maybe TRBD1 (5 bases). Germline CDR1 is LGHDT and CDR2 is YNNKEL (reference sequence). Deletions cut 1 base from V and 7 bases from J, with 14 bases between. This CDR3 contains 14 residues. CDR3 amino acids: CASSQVQVMGEQYF. The CDR3 DNA reads TGTGCCAGCAGCCAAGTACAGGTCATGGGGGAGCAGTACTTC.

The chain uses TRBV5-1 and TRBJ1-5, with 10 nucleotides matching TRBD1. The CDR3 totals 15 residues. The J segment lost 4 bases and the V segment lost 4 bases, leaving 5 bases of the junction unmatched. The germline gives CDR1 SGHRS, CDR2 YFSETQ. In nucleotides, the CDR3 is TGCGCCAGCAGCAACGGACAGGGGGGGAATCAGCCCCAGCATTTT. Protein: CASSNGQGGNQPQHF.

The rearrangement uses TRBV2 and TRBJ2-3, with TRBD2 identical over 13 bases. CDR1 SNHLY and CDR2 FYNNEI come from the germline V gene. V dropped 5 bases and J dropped 3; count of bases not matched to a gene: 8. The CDR3 contains 17 residues. In DNA, the CDR3 is TGTGCCAGCAGTCCTCGGACTAGCGGGAGTAGTACAGATACGCAGTATTTT. This sequence encodes CASSPRTSGSSTDTQYF.

This chain joins TRBV5-1 and TRBJ2-1; TRBD1 is a possible D gene (6 bases). This CDR3 has 17 residues. Per the germline V gene, CDR1 is SGHRS and CDR2 is YFSETQ. Trimming took off 4 bases at V and 5 bases at J, with 22 bases between the two ends. CDR3 amino acids: CASSRTGSTAPDNEQFF. In DNA, the CDR3 is TGCGCCAGCAGCCGAACAGGGTCCACAGCCCCCGACAATGAGCAGTTCTTC.

This chain uses TRBV7-3 with TRBJ1-1, with D perhaps TRBD1 (6 bases). This CDR3 contains 14 residues. V lost 3 bases, J lost 0 bases, and 8 bases lay in between. Germline-derived CDR1 and CDR2 are SGHTA and FQGTGA. CDR3 sequence (DNA): TGTGCCAGCAGCTTTACAGGGATGAACACTGAAGCTTTCTTT. Its protein product is CASSFTGMNTEAFF.

The chain links TRBV11-3 to TRBJ2-5; tentative D call: TRBD2 (6 bases). There are 14 residues in the CDR3. V was pared by 1 base and J by 6 bases, with 12 bases between. In germline, CDR1 is SGHNT, CDR2 YENEEA. Written as DNA, the CDR3 is TGTGCCAGCAGCTTAGGGGGTAGCGGTCAGACCCAGTACTTC. Encoded protein: CASSLGGSGQTQYF. Drawing the rest from reference TRBV11-3 and TRBJ2-5, the complete variable domain is EAGVVQSPRYKIIEKKQPVAFWCNPISGHNTLYWYLQNLGQGPELLIRYENEEAVDDSQLPKDRFSAERLKGVDSTLKIQPAELGDSAVYLCASSLGGSGQTQYFGPGTRLLVL.

The genes are TRBV28 and TRBJ1-1, with TRBD1 matching over 9 bases. CDR3 size: 16 residues. Germline CDR1 and CDR2: MDHEN and SYDVKM. V shed 2 bases and J 3 bases; nucleotides not matched to a gene: 7. As DNA, the CDR3 is TGTGCCAGCAGTTTAGGGACAGGGAGGGTGGACACTGAAGCTTTCTTT. Its protein product is CASSLGTGRVDTEAFF.

The CDR3 DNA reads TGTGCCAGCCTGACAGAGAACGAGCAGTACTTC. The encoded protein is CASLTENEQYF. The genes are TRBV28 and TRBJ2-7, with TRBD1 as a possible D gene (5 bases). The CDR3 loop spans 11 amino acids. Germline V gives CDR1 MDHEN, CDR2 SYDVKM. The V end was cut by 8 bases, the J end by 5 bases, with 10 bases between.

The chain joins TRBV6-6 to TRBJ1-1, with D hard to call. With 10 bases removed from V and 6 bases from J, the gap between germline ends came to 21 bases. The germline V gene has CDR1 MNHNY and CDR2 SVGAGI (reference sequence). The CDR3 runs to 14 residues. The CDR3 DNA reads as TGTGCCACAGCAAGTCCGGGCGGGTTCGCTGAAGCTTTCTTT. The encoded protein is CATASPGGFAEAFF.

This clone turned up a few times. The V call is TRBV6-1, the J call TRBJ1-5, with TRBD1 matching over 8 bases. The V and J ends lost 1 base and 7 bases, in that order; junction bases with no gene match: 9. The germline V gene encodes CDR1 MNHNS and CDR2 SASEGT. This CDR3 is 16 amino acids long. CDR3 residues: CASSEGTGSFRQPQHF. CDR3 coding DNA: TGTGCCAGCAGTGAAGGGACAGGGTCATTCCGGCAGCCCCAGCATTTT.

This sequence joins TRBV6-5 and TRBJ1-2, with D uncertain. Trimming took off 0 bases at V and 4 bases at J, with 6 bases between the two ends. The CDR3 runs to 13 residues. CDR1 and CDR2 from the germline V gene are MNHEY and SVGAGI. This chain's CDR3 is CASSYSRSYGYTF. CDR3 nucleotides: TGTGCCAGCAGTTACTCTCGGTCCTATGGCTACACCTTC.